Detailed here is one T cell receptor beta chain. This clonotype was observed once. What antigen it recognizes has not been identified. Base qualities are not recorded, but no much larger clone differs from it by a single base. Support from one read is weak. Ophthalmopathy patients were characterized by moderately to severely active disease, a Clinical Activity Score of at least 3, a NOSPECS grade of at least 4, and a disease duration under 3 months. Anyone with other autoimmune diseases, uncontrolled infections, pregnancy or lactation was excluded from the study. Diagnosis was based on clinical symptoms, serum thyroxine, TRAb, thyroid ultrasound and orbital computed tomography. PBMCs were isolated from 7.5 to 10 ml of fresh peripheral blood by Ficoll-Paque density gradient centrifugation. Total RNA was extracted using Trizol reagent, and RNA quality was checked on an Agilent 2100 Bioanalyzer. This sample is drawn from a study of Graves' ophthalmopathy and Graves' hyperthyroidism (dated by TCRdb to the late 2010s). Regarding the complete study: Peripheral blood was collected at initial diagnosis, prior to any treatment. An independent validation cohort comprised 18 to 20 hyperthyroidism patients and 15 to 17 patients who later progressed from hyperthyroidism to ophthalmopathy. The study used signatures of the TCR beta repertoire to tell Graves' ophthalmopathy apart from Graves' hyperthyroidism and to predict which patients would progress to ophthalmopathy. In total, 135 blood samples were TCR-sequenced: under 45 ophthalmopathy, some 75 hyperthyroidism and roughly 17 hyperthyroidism-to-ophthalmopathy patients. Once sampling was done, hyperthyroidism patients were given methimazole at a starting dose of 30 mg daily, while ophthalmopathy patients were given high-dose intravenous methylprednisolone. A discovery set of about 99 patients (43 ophthalmopathy, about 55 stable hyperthyroidism) was enrolled to explore V-J signatures distinguishing ophthalmopathy from hyperthyroidism. T-cell repertoires of thyroid tissue and blood were compared in a handful of hyperthyroidism patients. What the research found in general, with its limitations: The 13-signature model separated ophthalmopathy from stable hyperthyroidism with over 85% sensitivity and around 81% specificity in cross-validation, and 80%/75% in the test set. Most of the expanded thyroid clonotypes with a frequency above 0.001 were also detected in blood, and it was suggested that the thyroid immune response may be reflected by blood repertoires. Sample size was not statistically predetermined, and group allocation was not concealed from the investigators. In validation, the model predicted ophthalmopathy progression with about 71% sensitivity and 72.22% specificity; roughly 12 predicted patients were CT-confirmed with GO in a median of approximately 6.5 months.

For repertoire sequencing, the TCR beta CDR3 regions were amplified from RNA transcripts. A first-round RT-PCR used HTBI primers with the Qiagen OneStep RT-PCR kit, followed by a second-round multiplex PCR, size selection and purification. The libraries underwent paired-end sequencing with 100 bp reads on an Illumina HiSeq2000. As for the original processing: Reads were processed with SOAPnuke, discarding reads with adapters, uncalled bases, mean Phred below 15, or no exact constant-primer or identifier match. COPE v1.2.5 was used to merge high-quality paired reads. Each unique nucleotide sequence was treated as a clonotype, and MiTCR v1.1 was used to align the clonotypes to the IMGT TRB V, D and J references. Only V-J combinations with frequency above 0.0001 were analysed, covering 98% to 99.2% of repertoires. For each V-J combination, a TCR clonal expansion and chaos score was defined as the ratio of F50 clonal expansion to chaos observed in the TCRdist matrix. Welch's t-statistics and random forest were used to narrow the features down to 13 V-J combinations, which were then fed into a naive Bayes classifier. Thyroid-blood repertoire similarity was quantified with the Morisita-Horn index. The public reads were reanalyzed by TCRdb: fastp trimming at Q25, MiXCR alignment, in-frame beta chains only. Rows are combined by CDR3 protein, so each entry shows the most common genes and DNA. TCRdb's processing, not the study's, gives the V and J calls here. The sample table contains some 750,000 distinct CDR3 sequences; only one count was recorded for around 40% of them. The ten largest clones take up approximately 43% of the sample.

This receptor was identified in an adult man with Graves' ophthalmopathy. Sequencing was performed on peripheral blood.

The DNA is TGTGCCAGCAGGGGGACAGGGATGACTCAGCATTTT. This translates into CASRGTGMTQHF. This chain joins TRBV7-8 to TRBJ1-5, with 9 junctional bases fitting TRBD1. The CDR3 sequence holds 12 residues, the cysteine and phenylalanine included. Only the CDR3 part of the read is kept: 36 bases, read in frame from the first base. From a lookup of the germline V gene, CDR1 and CDR2 are SGHVS and FQNEAQ. The germline V end is reduced by 6 bases and the J end by 13 bases; junction bases left unmatched: 7.